What follows describes a single TCR beta chain. TCRdb used MiXCR to reprocess the 5' RACE reads, holding one entry per CDR3 protein. The top ten hold under 2.5% of the sample, which has about 54,000 distinct CDR3 sequences, 15% to 20% seen once. CDR1 is SGHTA, CDR2 FQGTGA, per germline. This CDR3 contains 14 residues. With 2 bases removed from V and 7 bases from J, the gap between germline ends came to 15 bases. Sequenced sample: naive CD4+ T cells sorted from blood. As to subset: naive CD4+ T cells, CD4+CD45RA+CD25-. This TCR came from a female donor with breast cancer. V usage is TRBV7-3 and J usage is TRBJ2-7; the D is unclear. The CDR3 here is CASSLDAPPSEQYF. The CDR3 nucleotides read TGTGCCAGCAGCTTAGACGCTCCTCCTAGTGAGCAGTACTTC.